The source of this TCR beta chain is a study of blood T cell repertoires in COVID-19. Study in general: Specimens from acute and convalescent COVID-19 originated in the United States, Italy and Spain. Sources were T cells, B-cell-depleted T cells, or PBMCs; the material itself was cDNA or gDNA.

This table comes from immunoSEQ multiplex PCR, and its TCRdb copy is limited to in-frame clones, with some not included. The repertoire consists of 100,000 or so clones, with about 90% occurring once and the leading ten covering over 7%. Germline trimming cut 3 bases from V and 2 bases from J; bases unmatched to any gene: 5. This CDR3 is built from 14 residues. The V gene's germline CDR1 is SGHRS and CDR2 YFSETQ. Source material: peripheral blood. The rearrangement uses TRBV5-1 and TRBJ2-7; 7 bases align to TRBD2. This TCR derives from a man aged 25-45 years in a cohort sampled during active COVID-19. CDR3 sequence reads: CASSSRGTTYEQYF. The CDR3 DNA reads TGCGCCAGCAGCTCACGCGGGACTACCTACGAGCAGTACTTC. The full variable domain, its missing parts supplied by reference TRBV5-1 and TRBJ2-7, is KAGVTQTPRYLIKTRGQQVTLSCSPISGHRSVSWYQQTPGQGLQFLFEYFSETQRNKGNFPGRFSGRQFSNSRSEMNVSTLELGDSALYLCASSSRGTTYEQYFGPGTRLTVT.